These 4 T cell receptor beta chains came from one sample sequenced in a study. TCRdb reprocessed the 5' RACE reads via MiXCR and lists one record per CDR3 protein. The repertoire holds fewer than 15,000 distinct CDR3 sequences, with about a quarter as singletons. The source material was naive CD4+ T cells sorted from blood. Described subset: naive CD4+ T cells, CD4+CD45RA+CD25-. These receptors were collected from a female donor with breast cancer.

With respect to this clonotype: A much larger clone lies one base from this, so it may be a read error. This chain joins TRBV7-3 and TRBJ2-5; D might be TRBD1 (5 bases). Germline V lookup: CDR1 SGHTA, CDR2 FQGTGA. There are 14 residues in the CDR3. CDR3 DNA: TGTGCCGGCAGCTTAGGTCATGGGGCTGAGACCCAGTACTTC. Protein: CAGSLGHGAETQYF.

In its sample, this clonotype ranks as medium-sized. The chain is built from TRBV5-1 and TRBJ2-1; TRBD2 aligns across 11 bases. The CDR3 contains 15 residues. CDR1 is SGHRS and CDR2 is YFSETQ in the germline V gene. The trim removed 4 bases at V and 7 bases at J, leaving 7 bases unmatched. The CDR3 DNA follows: TGCGCCAGCAGCCCGACTAGCGGGAAGGAGAATGAGCAGTTCTTC. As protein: CASSPTSGKENEQFF.

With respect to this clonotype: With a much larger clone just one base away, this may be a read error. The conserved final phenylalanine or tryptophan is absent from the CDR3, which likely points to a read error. The DNA of the CDR3 is TGTGCCAGCAGCTTGCGGGTTAGCGGTACACACAATGAGCAGTTCCTC. Translated: CASSLRVSGTHNEQFL. This chain joins TRBV7-2 and TRBJ2-1; possible D gene TRBD2, 6 bases. There are 16 residues in the CDR3. The germline CDR1 and CDR2 sequences are SGHTA and FQGNSA. V was cut by 3 bases and J by 5 bases, with 17 bases left in between.

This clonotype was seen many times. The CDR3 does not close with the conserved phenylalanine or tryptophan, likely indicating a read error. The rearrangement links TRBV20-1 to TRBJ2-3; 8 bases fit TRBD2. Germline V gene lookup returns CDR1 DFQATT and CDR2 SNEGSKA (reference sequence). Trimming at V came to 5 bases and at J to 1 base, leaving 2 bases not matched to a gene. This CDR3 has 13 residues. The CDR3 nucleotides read TGCAGTGCTGAGACTAGCGGCACAGATACGCAGTATCTT. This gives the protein CSAETSGTDTQYL.